One sample yielded the 26 T cell receptor beta chains listed below, sequenced in a study of T-cell reconstitution after alpha-beta-depleted transplantation in children. Unique molecular identifiers were incorporated during preparation of the TCRbeta library. TCRdb re-called the PCR reads with MiXCR, one entry per CDR3 protein. The table shows around 120,000 distinct CDR3 sequences, with more than 20% occurring only once. Sequencing used PBMCs, mostly from graft donor cells, obtained 180 days after TCRalphabeta/CD19-depleted stem cell transplant. All receptors come from a male patient under 10 years old who had a stem cell transplant for chronic granulomatous disease, so the T cells may come from the graft donor.

The chain carries TRBV20-1 and TRBJ1-3; D not certain. Germline CDR1 reads DFQATT; CDR2 reads SNEGSKA (reference sequence). The length of the CDR3 is 14 residues. The germline V and J ends were trimmed by 4 bases and 0 bases, with 10 bases remaining between them. For the CDR3, the DNA is TGCAGTGCTATTGATTCGGGCTCTGGAAACACCATATATTTT. The encoded protein is CSAIDSGSGNTIYF.

This clonotype was observed at least ten times. This chain's CDR3 is CASSPRADSTDTQYF. The CDR3 nucleotides are TGTGCCAGCTCACCACGAGCGGATAGCACAGATACGCAGTATTTT. The chain has TRBV18 and TRBJ2-3; tentatively, D is TRBD2 (5 bases). The CDR3 extends over 15 amino acids. The germline CDR1 and CDR2 sequences are KGHSH and LQKENI. V was trimmed by 1 base and J by 0 bases, leaving 8 bases between them.

Comment on this clonotype: This could be a read error, since a much larger clone is one nucleotide away. The chain is built from TRBV20-1 and TRBJ2-7; TRBD2 matches at 10 bases. V lost 3 bases to trimming and J lost 9 bases; unmatched junction nucleotides: 8. CDR1 and CDR2 (germline): DFQATT, SNEGSKA (reference sequence). CDR3 length: 13 residues. CDR3 residues: CSASSLAGEGQYF. CDR3 nucleotide sequence: TGCAGTGCTAGCAGCCTAGCGGGAGAGGGGCAGTACTTC.

This clonotype was detected a few times. The chain carries TRBV5-1 and TRBJ2-3; D not resolved. Per germline, CDR1 SGHRS and CDR2 YFSETQ. The V end was cut by 0 bases, the J end by 3 bases, with 14 bases between. The CDR3 length is 16 residues. The CDR3 sequence is CASSLGAGSRTDTQYF. The CDR3 nucleotides are TGCGCCAGCAGCTTGGGGGCAGGCAGTCGGACAGATACGCAGTATTTT. Full variable domain (missing parts from reference TRBV5-1 and TRBJ2-3): KAGVTQTPRYLIKTRGQQVTLSCSPISGHRSVSWYQQTPGQGLQFLFEYFSETQRNKGNFPGRFSGRQFSNSRSEMNVSTLELGDSALYLCASSLGAGSRTDTQYFGPGTRLTVL.

Ten or more counts support this clonotype. The chain's CDR3 is CSAFSSYNSPLHF. CDR3 sequence (DNA): TGCAGTGCCTTCAGCTCCTATAATTCACCCCTCCACTTT. The chain is built from TRBV20-1 and TRBJ1-6; D is uncertain. The length of the CDR3 is 13 residues. Trimming shortened V by 6 bases and J by 0 bases, and 6 bases separated the two germline ends. Looked up from germline, CDR1 is DFQATT and CDR2 is SNEGSKA (reference sequence).

Many counts were recorded for this clonotype. This chain uses TRBV5-1 with TRBJ1-6; D is unclear. V gave up 5 bases and J gave up 5 bases, with 11 bases separating them. This CDR3 is built from 14 residues. CDR1 is SGHRS and CDR2 is YFSETQ in the germline V gene. The CDR3 loop is CASRVGPNNSPLHF. CDR3 nucleotide sequence: TGCGCCAGCAGAGTGGGCCCGAATAATTCACCCCTCCACTTT.

This clonotype was detected many times. The chain links TRBV20-1 to TRBJ1-2; D is undetermined. Germline CDR1 is DFQATT and CDR2 is SNEGSKA (reference sequence). Trimming shortened V by 1 base and J by 0 bases, and 9 bases separated the two germline ends. The CDR3 has 14 residues. This chain's CDR3 is CSARVAGANYGYTF. The CDR3 DNA reads as TGCAGTGCTAGAGTAGCCGGAGCTAACTATGGCTACACCTTC.

The sample holds a few counts of this clonotype. The genes are TRBV12-3 or TRBV12-4 and TRBJ2-1; D is ambiguous. The CDR3 spans 14 residues. V was cut by 9 bases and J by 3 bases, with 15 bases left in between. This CDR3 reads CASSPGMDYNEQFF. The CDR3 nucleotides are TGTGCCAGTTCCCCGGGTATGGACTACAATGAGCAGTTCTTC.

This clonotype was detected a few times. One end of the junction does not line up with germline, which may come from a read error. The chain couples TRBV5-1 to TRBJ1-4, with TRBD1 as a possible D gene (5 bases). The CDR3 runs 13 residues. The germline CDR1 and CDR2 sequences are SGHRS and YFSETQ. CDR3 amino acids: CASRLGPNEKLFF. CDR3 nucleotide sequence: TGCGCCAGCAGATTGGGGCCTAATGAAAAACTGTTTTTT.

This clonotype was observed a handful of times. The V gene is TRBV28, the J gene TRBJ2-7; no firm D call. V shed 5 bases and J shed 7 bases, with 15 bases lying between them. This CDR3 comprises 13 residues. Germline values: CDR1 MDHEN, CDR2 SYDVKM. For the CDR3, the DNA is TGTGCCAGCAGTCTTCGACGTCCTTATGAGCAGTACTTC. Translation gives CASSLRRPYEQYF. Supplemented by reference TRBV28 and TRBJ2-7, the full variable domain reads DVKVTQSSRYLVKRTGEKVFLECVQDMDHENMFWYRQDPGLGLRLIYFSYDVKMKEKGDIPEGYSVSREKKERFSLILESASTNQTSMYLCASSLRRPYEQYFGPGTRLTVT.

This clonotype has more than one count but fewer than ten. V usage is TRBV6-1 and J usage is TRBJ1-1; the D is unclear. Trimming took off 8 bases at V and 0 bases at J, with 10 bases between the two ends. The CDR3 contains 13 residues. Germline CDR1 and CDR2: MNHNS and SASEGT. CDR3 DNA sequence: TGTGCCAGCCACAGAGGGTTGAACACTGAAGCTTTCTTT. As protein: CASHRGLNTEAFF.

V usage is TRBV29-1 and J usage is TRBJ2-2, with a tentative D call TRBD2 (6 bases). V lost 8 bases, J lost 2 bases, and 18 bases lay in between. Germline lookup yields CDR1 SQVTM and CDR2 ANQGSEA. There are 15 residues in the CDR3. The CDR3 region has the DNA TGCAGCACATGGGGGGTCAGCGGTAACACCGGGGAGCTGTTTTTT. Translated, it gives CSTWGVSGNTGELFF.

This clonotype showed up many times. V and J are TRBV5-1 and TRBJ2-3; D call uncertain. V gave up 2 bases and J gave up 0 bases, with 4 bases separating them. The CDR3 is 13 amino acids. The germline V gene encodes CDR1 SGHRS and CDR2 YFSETQ. The CDR3 coding sequence is TGCGCCAGCAGCTTCCCTAGCACAGATACGCAGTATTTT. It translates to CASSFPSTDTQYF.

CDR3 in amino acids: CATSGGLGNIQYF. The DNA of the CDR3 is TGTGCCACCAGTGGCGGTCTAGGGAACATTCAGTACTTC. The gene calls are TRBV15 and TRBJ2-4; D gene ambiguous. This CDR3 region has 13 residues. Deletions cut 6 bases from V and 7 bases from J, with 13 bases between. Germline V gene sequence: CDR1 LNHNV, CDR2 YYDKDF (reference sequence). Filled out from reference TRBV15 and TRBJ2-4, the complete variable domain reads DAMVIQNPRYQVTQFGKPVTLSCSQTLNHNVMYWYQQKSSQAPKLLFHYYDKDFNNEADTPDNFQSRRPNTSFCFLDIRSPGLGDTAMYLCATSGGLGNIQYFGAGTRLSVL.

The gene calls are TRBV12-3 or TRBV12-4 and TRBJ2-5; D possibly corresponds to TRBD2 (6 bases). V was shortened by 3 bases and J by 7 bases, with 15 bases between the two germline ends. The CDR3 has 14 residues. CDR3 loop: CASSFGPAGGTQYF. DNA of the CDR3: TGTGCCAGCAGTTTTGGTCCAGCGGGCGGGACCCAGTACTTC.

The rearrangement joins TRBV4-3 to TRBJ2-1; TRBD2 agrees at 15 bases. Germline V lookup: CDR1 LGHNA, CDR2 YSLEER. The CDR3 totals 16 residues. Losses at the gene ends were 2 bases for V and 8 bases for J; bases not matched to a gene: 4. The CDR3 DNA is TGCGCCAGCAGCCAACTCGGACTAGCGGGGGGGCATGAGCAGTTCTTC. Translating it yields CASSQLGLAGGHEQFF.

On this clonotype: Sequence at one end of the junction differs from germline and may be a read error. The chain combines TRBV6-5 with TRBJ2-5; D may match TRBD1 or TRBD2 (5 bases each). CDR1 is MNHEY and CDR2 is SVGAGI in the germline V gene. This CDR3 region has 15 residues. The CDR3 spells CASSYQGRPQQTQYF. CDR3 DNA: TGTGCCAGCAGTTACCAGGGACGGCCCCAACAGACCCAGTACTTC.

The V and J genes are TRBV29-1 and TRBJ2-5, with TRBD1 matching 10 bases. The CDR3 is made up of 14 amino acids. J gave up 5 bases and V 6 bases, and 9 bases lay outside the gene matches. Germline V gives CDR1 SQVTM, CDR2 ANQGSEA. Here the CDR3 DNA reads TGCAGCGTCTCCGGAGGGACAGGGGTCGAGACCCAGTACTTC. This encodes CSVSGGTGVETQYF.

This chain links TRBV20-1 with TRBJ1-2; no firm D call. The CDR3 has 16 residues. From germline, CDR1 is DFQATT and CDR2 SNEGSKA (reference sequence). V lost 2 bases and J lost 5, with 21 bases in between. CDR3 sequence reads: CSARSNVREVGYGYTF. The CDR3 bases are TGCAGTGCTAGATCCAACGTGAGGGAAGTAGGGTATGGCTACACCTTC.

This rearrangement joins TRBV11-2 to TRBJ1-1; TRBD1 matches 7 bases. With V trimmed by 7 bases and J by 1 base, 6 bases remained unmatched. The CDR3 spans 14 residues. CDR1 SGHAT and CDR2 FQNNGV come from the germline V gene. CDR3 DNA sequence: TGTGCCAGCACCCAGTGGACAGGGAACACTGAAGCTTTCTTT. Translation: CASTQWTGNTEAFF.

The chain links TRBV18 to TRBJ1-1, with a weak D call TRBD1 (5 bases). Trimming pared 3 bases from V and 0 bases from J, leaving 14 bases between. Germline V gene sequence: CDR1 KGHSH, CDR2 LQKENI. The CDR3 consists of 16 residues. The CDR3 loop reads CASSPLGRRMNTEAFF. CDR3 in DNA: TGTGCCAGCTCACCGTTGGGACGCAGGATGAACACTGAAGCTTTCTTT.

In the case of this clonotype: A clone one base away is much larger, so this may be a read error. The conserved phenylalanine or tryptophan normally closing the CDR3 is absent here, so this likely arose from a read error. The V call is TRBV12-3 or TRBV12-4, the J call TRBJ1-2; possibly TRBD1 for D (5 bases). V was pared by 6 bases and J by 0 bases, with 29 bases between. The length of the CDR3 is 20 residues. CDR3 residues: CASSYKLNLQVMASNYGYTL. The CDR3 coding sequence is TGTGCCAGCAGCTACAAACTCAACTTACAGGTTATGGCTTCTAACTATGGCTACACCTTG.

The chain has TRBV7-2 and TRBJ2-1; D is uncertain. This CDR3 has 13 amino acids. V was cut by 1 base and J by 6 bases, with 7 bases left in between. The germline V gene encodes CDR1 SGHTA and CDR2 FQGNSA. CDR3 DNA: TGTGCCAGCAGCTTAGTCAAAGCCAATGAGCAGTTCTTC. Protein: CASSLVKANEQFF.

CDR3: CASSFYSTSGTWAGSYEQYF. Here the CDR3 DNA reads TGCGCCAGCAGCTTCTATTCGACTAGCGGAACCTGGGCGGGCTCCTACGAGCAGTACTTC. This sequence joins TRBV5-1 and TRBJ2-7, with TRBD2 matching over 9 bases. Looked up from germline, CDR1 is SGHRS and CDR2 is YFSETQ. The CDR3 runs 20 residues. Germline trimming cut 2 bases from V and 0 bases from J; bases unmatched to any gene: 18.

This clonotype was seen a few times. The chain employs TRBV20-1 and TRBJ2-5; possibly TRBD1 or TRBD2 for D (5 bases each). Germline V gene lookup returns CDR1 DFQATT and CDR2 SNEGSKA (reference sequence). The V gene lost 3 bases and the J gene lost 3 bases, with 17 bases spanning the gap. The CDR3 is 15 amino acids. DNA of the CDR3: TGCAGTGCTAGCGGAACCGGGACCGAAGAAGAGACCCAGTACTTC. Protein product: CSASGTGTEEETQYF.

The chain is built from TRBV10-3 and TRBJ2-5; D gene uncertain. The germline V gene encodes CDR1 ENHRY and CDR2 SYGVKD. This CDR3 is 16 amino acids long. The ends were cut back, 4 bases at V and 5 bases at J, with 20 bases in the middle. Here the CDR3 reads CAISGKSQEGWETQYF. In DNA form, the CDR3 reads TGTGCCATCAGTGGAAAAAGCCAGGAAGGGTGGGAGACCCAGTACTTC.